These T cell receptor beta chains were read from a single sample in a study of identical twins' blood T cells. TCRdb independently ran MiXCR on the 5' RACE reads; one entry per CDR3 protein. The profile shows 300,000 to 400,000 distinct CDR3 sequences, roughly 31% of them singletons. The sample consisted of PBMCs. The receptors were sampled from a woman aged 18-49 years in good health. Each CDR3 is given with its conserved first and last residue. D genes are given only for firm matches. Size tells how often a clone was seen (once, few, many) or the class of an expanded clone, and some rows leave it out.

>TRBD2|many|TRBJ2-3|TRBV24-1
CATSEAGGTDTQYF
TGTGCCACCAGCGAAGCGGGGGGCACAGATACGCAGTATTTT
>-|-|TRBJ1-6|TRBV20-1
CSARDWVNPNNSPLHF
TGCAGTGCTAGAGATTGGGTGAACCCAAATAATTCACCCCTCCACTTT
>-|few|TRBJ2-1|TRBV6-5
CASSYGGGFNNEQFF
TGTGCCAGCAGTTACGGGGGTGGGTTTAACAATGAGCAGTTCTTC
>-|-|TRBJ1-2|TRBV6-2/TRBV6-3
CASKGEHYGYTF
TGTGCCAGCAAAGGGGAGCACTATGGCTACACCTTC
>-|-|TRBJ2-2|TRBV7-2
CASSTRHTLLGGELFF
TGTGCCAGCAGCACCCGGCACACGCTTCTAGGCGGGGAGCTGTTTTTT
>TRBD2|-|TRBJ2-3|TRBV5-1
CASSLHSSAGGDTDTQYF
TGCGCCAGCAGCTTGCATAGCTCGGCGGGAGGGGACACAGATACGCAGTATTTT
>-|-|TRBJ1-1|TRBV27
CASSSPGAGLRNTEAFF
TGTGCCAGCAGTTCCCCGGGGGCCGGACTAAGGAACACTGAAGCTTTCTTT
>-|few|TRBJ2-1|TRBV7-6
CASSLAGPSAQWDEQFF
TGTGCCAGCAGCTTAGCTGGTCCTAGCGCTCAATGGGATGAGCAGTTCTTC
>-|many|TRBJ1-2|TRBV29-1
CSVGPGYTF
TGCAGCGTTGGTCCTGGCTACACCTTC
>-|few|TRBJ2-3|TRBV12-3/TRBV12-4
CASSFRALTDTQYF
TGTGCCAGCAGTTTCCGGGCTTTGACAGATACGCAGTATTTT
>-|few|TRBJ1-1|TRBV5-6
CASKGLLEAFF
TGTGCCAGCAAGGGCCTGCTAGAAGCTTTCTTT
>TRBD1|many|TRBJ1-1|TRBV20-1
CSATLRTGRTEAFF
TGCAGTGCTACTCTAAGGACAGGGAGGACTGAAGCTTTCTTT
>TRBD2|-|TRBJ2-1|TRBV5-4
CASSPDGTSGNDQFF
TGTGCCAGCAGCCCAGACGGGACTAGTGGGAATGATCAGTTCTTC
>TRBD1|-|TRBJ1-2|TRBV19
CASSITGANYGYAF
TGTGCCAGTAGTATCACAGGGGCCAACTATGGCTACGCCTTC
>TRBD2|-|TRBJ2-7|TRBV20-1
CSASGGEAGEYEQYF
TGCAGTGCTAGTGGGGGCGAAGCGGGAGAGTACGAGCAGTACTTC
>TRBD1|-|TRBJ1-1|TRBV20-1
CSATDRVTEAFF
TGCAGTGCCACAGACAGGGTCACTGAAGCTTTCTTT
>-|few|TRBJ2-1|TRBV11-2
CASSLRVQFNEQFF
TGTGCCAGCAGCTTAAGGGTGCAGTTCAATGAGCAGTTCTTC
>-|-|TRBJ1-1|TRBV20-1
CSAPNMDIGAEAFF
TGCAGTGCGCCTAATATGGACATAGGGGCTGAAGCTTTCTTT
>-|-|TRBJ1-1|TRBV27
CASSSRQFRAAFF
TGTGCCAGCAGTTCTCGACAGTTCCGTGCAGCTTTCTTT
>-|-|TRBJ2-3|TRBV29-1
CSARTWGITDTQYF
TGCAGCGCGAGAACATGGGGGATAACAGATACGCAGTATTTT
>-|-|TRBJ2-2|TRBV6-2/TRBV6-3
CASNSDSGELFF
TGTGCCAGCAACTCCGACTCCGGGGAGCTGTTTTTT
>TRBD1|-|TRBJ2-1|TRBV19
CAISMTGFNYNEQFF
TGTGCCATTAGTATGACAGGGTTCAACTACAATGAGCAGTTCTTC
>-|-|TRBJ1-4|TRBV12-3/TRBV12-4
CASRAGHATSEKLFF
TGTGCCAGCAGAGCCGGGCATGCAACTAGTGAAAAACTGTTTTTT
>-|-|TRBJ2-2|TRBV11-3
CASSLESWGTGELFF
TGTGCCAGCAGCTTAGAGAGCTGGGGGACCGGGGAGCTGTTTTTT
>-|-|TRBJ1-5|TRBV12-3/TRBV12-4
CASTSGTPQHF
TGTGCCAGCACCTCGGGGACGCCCCAGCATTTT
>-|few|TRBJ1-5|TRBV7-2
CASSLQINQPQHF
TGTGCCAGCAGCTTACAGATCAATCAGCCCCAGCATTTT
>-|-|TRBJ1-6|TRBV10-3
CAISESRPDNSPLHF
TGTGCCATCAGTGAGTCGCGACCTGATAATTCACCCCTCCACTTT
>-|few|TRBJ1-1|TRBV5-1
CASSLVMVQPGYEAFF
TGCGCCAGCAGCTTGGTTATGGTCCAGCCAGGCTATGAAGCTTTCTTT
>-|few|TRBJ2-2|TRBV7-9
CASSRDTRDTGELFF
TGTGCCAGCAGTCGGGACACCCGGGACACCGGGGAGCTGTTTTTT
>TRBD1|few|TRBJ1-1|TRBV3-1
CASSQVTDRADEAFF
TGTGCCAGCAGCCAAGTGACCGACAGGGCGGATGAAGCTTTCTTT
>-|many|TRBJ1-3|TRBV6-5
CASISRRVRGNTIYF
TGTGCCAGCATTTCTCGGCGAGTTCGGGGAAACACCATATATTTT
>TRBD1|few|TRBJ1-5|TRBV18
CASSPATGSSNQPQHF
TGTGCCAGCTCACCAGCGACAGGGTCCAGCAATCAGCCCCAGCATTTT
>-|few|TRBJ1-4|TRBV6-6
CASSDSTYNEKLFF
TGTGCCAGCAGTGACAGCACCTATAATGAAAAACTGTTTTTT
>-|-|TRBJ2-1|TRBV9
CASSVVLADNEQFF
TGTGCCAGCAGCGTAGTTCTGGCCGACAATGAGCAGTTCTTC
>-|-|TRBJ2-4|TRBV20-1
CSARVGPKNIQYF
TGCAGTGCTAGGGTTGGGCCCAAAAACATTCAGTACTTC
>-|-|TRBJ1-2|TRBV12-3/TRBV12-4
CASSSSFRFYGYTF
TGTGCCAGCAGTTCAAGCTTTCGATTCTATGGCTACACCTTC
>-|-|TRBJ2-7|TRBV20-1
CSARQGNTWEQYF
TGCAGTGCTAGACAGGGGAATACTTGGGAGCAGTACTTC
>TRBD2|few|TRBJ2-3|TRBV24-1
CATSEPGTTSPDTQYF
TGTGCCACCAGTGAGCCCGGGACTACCTCCCCAGATACGCAGTATTTT
>-|few|TRBJ1-2|TRBV6-6
CASSPGLVTVNYGYTF
TGTGCCAGCAGCCCAGGTCTGGTGACGGTTAACTATGGCTACACCTTC
>TRBD1|-|TRBJ1-4|TRBV11-2
CASSQGGQFNEKLFF
TGTGCCAGCAGCCAGGGGGGACAGTTTAATGAAAAACTGTTTTTT
>-|few|TRBJ2-5|TRBV19
CASSIVLTDPQTQYF
TGTGCCAGTAGTATTGTACTGACTGACCCACAGACCCAGTACTTC
>TRBD2|few|TRBJ2-7|TRBV20-1
CSASGLAGYSYEQYF
TGCAGTGCTTCGGGACTAGCGGGGTACTCCTACGAGCAGTACTTC
>-|-|TRBJ2-7|TRBV6-5
CASSYGDGSYEQYF
TGTGCCAGCAGTTACGGGGACGGTAGTTACGAGCAGTACTTC
>-|-|TRBJ1-6|TRBV18
CASSLDTMGNSPLHF
TGTGCCAGCTCCCTTGACACCATGGGAAATTCACCCCTCCACTTT
>-|few|TRBJ2-2|TRBV6-5
CASSYTTGWDTGELFF
TGTGCCAGCAGTTACACTACAGGGTGGGACACCGGGGAGCTGTTTTTT
>-|-|TRBJ2-3|TRBV10-2
CASSEAGGEDTQYF
TGCGCCAGCAGTGAGGCAGGAGGTGAAGATACGCAGTATTTT
>-|once|TRBJ2-3|TRBV28
CASNRVFDTRYF
TGTGCCAGCAATCGGGTCTTTGATACGCGGTATTTT
>-|few|TRBJ1-1|TRBV5-1
CASSQLGLRNTEAFF
TGCGCCAGCAGTCAATTAGGACTCCGAAACACTGAAGCTTTCTTT
>-|few|TRBJ2-1|TRBV20-1
CSARAYNEQFF
TGCAGTGCTAGAGCCTACAATGAGCAGTTCTTC
>-|few|TRBJ1-1|TRBV5-6
CASSIRDHHLKAFF
TGTGCCAGCAGCATCCGGGACCACCATTTGAAAGCTTTCTTT
>-|few|TRBJ2-4|TRBV6-2/TRBV6-3
CASSEEEGRYIQYF
TGTGCCAGCAGCGAGGAAGAAGGTAGATACATTCAGTACTTC
>-|-|TRBJ2-1|TRBV10-1
CASSTSLEYNEQFF
TGCGCCAGCAGTACTAGCCTTGAGTACAATGAGCAGTTCTTC